This T cell receptor beta chain was captured by sequencing in a study of T cells in Graves' hyperthyroidism and ophthalmopathy. Study context: Peripheral blood sampling occurred at initial diagnosis, before any treatment.

The CDR3 is 16 amino acids. Trimming shortened V by 0 bases and J by 2 bases, and 13 bases separated the two germline ends. CDR1 is SEHNR and CDR2 is FQNEAQ in the germline V gene (reference sequence). The source material, RNA transcripts, was used to amplify TCR beta CDR3 regions. HTBI primers drove first-round RT-PCR of the TCR CDR3. MiXCR was run by TCRdb on the multiplex PCR reads, yielding one entry per CDR3 protein. Of about 290,000 distinct CDR3 sequences listed, approximately 16% are singletons. The hyperthyroidism patients had all been newly diagnosed, and their disease duration was under 2 months. Their ages ranged from 18 to 65 years. This clonotype was detected ten times or more.

Sequencing input: blood. The TCR originated in a woman aged 45-65 years with Graves' hyperthyroidism that later progressed to Graves' ophthalmopathy. The chain joins TRBV7-9 to TRBJ1-2; TRBD1 might be the D (5 bases). CDR3 bases: TGTGCCAGCAGCTTAGCGCAGGGCTCCGGAAACTATGGCTACACCTTC. This encodes CASSLAQGSGNYGYTF.